This TCR beta chain originates from a study of blood T cell repertoires in COVID-19 (dated by TCRdb to about 2020). Turning to the overall study: The collaborator samples originated in the United States, Italy and Spain and spanned the acute and convalescent phases of COVID-19. Where available, HLA class I and class II types were taken from metadata supplied by the sample provider and were not determined by assay-based typing. The samples were drawn from two sources: the first 160 participants of the ongoing ImmuneRACE study, and over 950 subjects contributed by 6 global collaborators. Deeply sampled blood TCRbeta repertoires from subjects exposed to, actively infected with, or recovered from COVID-19 were included in the dataset. Nearly every sample came with metadata listing a de-identified subject ID, COVID-19 status, age in years and sex. The repertoires were released in a freely available public database meant as a resource for research on the immune response to SARS-CoV-2. The material from the prospective study consisted of cDNA or gDNA derived from T cells, B-cell-depleted T cells, or PBMCs. General findings and caveats noted by the study authors: Clinical and demographic metadata were provided uncurated, with the amount varying by source and participant.

CDR1 and CDR2 are drawn from the germline V gene: SQVTM, ANQGSEA. Taken from cysteine to phenylalanine, the CDR3 has 14 residues. Only CDR3 DNA is held: 42 bases, read in frame from base 1. Whole blood was collected in K2EDTA tubes by collaborating institutions according to the institutions' own protocols. For TCRbeta analysis, collaborator samples were shipped as frozen whole blood, as isolated PBMCs, or as DNA extracted from either sample type. The immunoSEQ Assay, a bias-controlled multiplex PCR, was used to amplify TCRbeta CDR3 regions from genomic DNA. The paper's processing steps were these. Within the assay, amplification of reference gene primers was used to estimate how many nucleated cells each sample contained. Sequence reads were collapsed and filtered to measure the absolute abundance of every unique TCRbeta CDR3 rearrangement. Productive Simpson clonality was computed per sample as the square root of Simpson's diversity index over productive rearrangements. The clones in this table, taken by TCRdb from immuneACCESS, are in-frame only. Not every clone is retained; where verified, under half of the shortfall comes from an unresolved V gene, and the cause of the rest is unknown. From that table come the V and J calls and clone size; the DNA was used to work out D and trimming. The sample records roughly 14,000 clones, 90% of which are singletons. The top ten clones comprise 8.1% of the sample.

With regard to this clone: Its antigen remains undetermined. Base qualities are missing; no much larger clone stands one base away.

Recombination linked TRBV29-1 to TRBJ2-3; TRBD1 could be the D gene, as 6 bases match. The sequence came from a human donor in a cohort sampled during active COVID-19. The material sequenced was peripheral blood. The CDR3 corresponds to CSSGLGHSTDTQYF. In nucleotide form, the sequence is TGCAGTTCGGGCTTGGGACACAGCACAGATACGCAGTATTTT.